Following are 2 T cell receptor beta chains from one sample sequenced in a study of blood T cell repertoires in COVID-19. Profiling relied on immunoSEQ multiplex PCR, and the TCRdb table lists in-frame clones only, not all of them. The profile shows 14,000 or so clones, roughly 89% of them singletons. Source material: peripheral blood. The receptors derive from a human donor with active COVID-19. The donor label of this sample is uncertain.

The J gene is TRBJ1-2, the V gene TRBV2; TRBD1 agrees at 9 bases. The germline V gene has CDR1 SNHLY and CDR2 FYNNEI. This CDR3 has 14 amino acids. The ends lost 4 bases at V and 4 bases at J; junction bases unmatched: 4. The DNA for the CDR3 is TGTGCCAGCAGTGCGGGACAGGGAGGCTATGGCTACACCTTC. It specifies CASSAGQGGYGYTF.

The chain has TRBV30 and TRBJ1-6, with D possibly being TRBD1 (5 bases). Germline V gene lookup returns CDR1 GTSNPN and CDR2 SVGIG (reference sequence). The germline V and J ends were trimmed by 0 bases and 15 bases, with 15 bases remaining between them. This CDR3 spans 13 amino acids. CDR3 in DNA: TGTGCCTGGAGTGTTACCTATAAGGACAACCTCCACTTT. This sequence encodes CAWSVTYKDNLHF.